A selection of T cell receptor beta chains follows, all from one sample in a study of blood T cell repertoires in COVID-19. Clones were sequenced by immunoSEQ multiplex PCR, and TCRdb holds only the in-frame ones, with some missing. Of 200,000 to 300,000 clones listed, 75% to 95% are singletons. Input material: peripheral blood. These receptors all come from a person aged 18-35 years with COVID-19, enrolled during active disease. The CDR3 runs from the conserved cysteine through the conserved F or W. The D gene is left open where the match is weak. Expanded clones are given a class, and other clones once, few, many or no size at all.

clone size	V gene	D gene	J gene	CDR3 protein	CDR3 DNA
.	TRBV4-1	TRBD1	TRBJ1-2	CASSPEQGALGYTF	TGCGCCAGCAGCCCGGAACAGGGGGCGCTTGGCTACACCTTC
.	TRBV11-2	.	TRBJ2-7	CASSLGGGRYEQYF	TGTGCCAGCAGCCTAGGGGGGGGGAGGTACGAGCAGTACTTC
.	TRBV4-2	.	TRBJ2-1	CASEQGGTYNEQFF	TGTGCCAGCGAACAGGGAGGGACTTACAATGAGCAGTTCTTC
.	TRBV14	TRBD2	TRBJ2-3	CASSETSGSLNTDTQYF	TGTGCCAGCAGCGAAACTAGCGGGAGCTTAAACACAGATACGCAGTATTTT
once	TRBV7-9	TRBD2	TRBJ2-3	CASAGGSGRSTDTQYF	TGTGCCAGCGCGGGAGGGTCGGGGAGAAGCACAGATACGCAGTATTTT
.	TRBV7-9	TRBD1	TRBJ1-1	CASSRTGAEAFF	TGTGCCAGCAGCCGGACAGGGGCTGAAGCTTTCTTT
.	TRBV21-1	.	TRBJ2-7	CASSNPSESGHPQVYEQYF	TGTGCCAGCAGCAATCCCAGCGAATCGGGTCACCCGCAAGTATACGAGCAGTACTTC
.	TRBV6-5	.	TRBJ2-7	CASEPREAGEQYF	TGTGCCAGCGAACCCAGGGAAGCGGGCGAGCAGTACTTC
.	TRBV5-1	.	TRBJ2-7	CASSPSHSYEQYF	TGCGCCAGCAGCCCTAGCCATTCCTACGAGCAGTACTTC
.	TRBV30	.	TRBJ2-1	CAWSVRGVEQFF	TGTGCCTGGAGTGTACGGGGTGTTGAGCAGTTCTTC
.	TRBV6-2/TRBV6-3	TRBD1	TRBJ1-5	CASSAGQGGQPQHF	TGTGCCAGCAGCGCGGGACAGGGCGGTCAGCCCCAGCATTTT